The table lists the clone carrying this T cell receptor (beta chain) with many counts. Antigen: not known. This specimen comes from a study of CD8 T cells in ankylosing spondylitis. Study results and caveats: Prior literature has documented some motif variants in synovial fluid and blood from reactive arthritis. There was a TCR beta motif, made of several highly homologous variants, that appeared characteristic of ankylosing spondylitis blood.

Each TCR beta library was made by quantitative 5'-RACE that incorporated molecular barcodes. TCRdb reanalysed the 5' RACE reads using MiXCR and keeps one entry per CDR3 protein. The data contain some 130,000 distinct CDR3 sequences, roughly 11% of them singletons. With 5 bases removed from V and 4 bases from J, the gap between germline ends came to 20 bases. The CDR3 contains 17 residues. CDR1 is SEHNR, CDR2 FQNEAQ, per germline (reference sequence). This TCR was sampled from a female donor with ankylosing spondylitis or in good health (not recorded which). The chain couples TRBV7-9 to TRBJ2-2; D gene uncertain. The sequenced sample was blood, either unsorted or a sorted T cell fraction (not recorded which). The CDR3 here is CASSRGDTAGRTGELFF. The CDR3 DNA reads TGTGCCAGCAGCCGAGGTGACACAGCTGGGCGCACCGGGGAGCTGTTTTTT.